This T cell receptor beta chain was profiled in a study of T cell responses to AZD1222 COVID-19 vaccine. General study points: The reported proportion of spike-specific TCRs targeting unmutated variant regions was nearly half. Clonal diversity may have been underestimated, and the donors were mostly white British, with more females than males. Spike-specific TCRs gained breadth and depth after people received two AZD1222 doses. Only a handful of AZD1222 recipients, several in all, had baseline seropositivity.

Measured with immunoSEQ multiplex PCR; TCRdb has only the in-frame clones, and not every one. Among 110,000 or so clones listed, about nine tenths were seen once. With respect to this clone: Antigen unknown.

The sequence was obtained from an adult in good health. Material: peripheral blood, obtained on day 0 of AZD1222 vaccination.

The CDR3 nucleotides read TGCGCCAGCAAGACTCCGCTCGGGACCACTATATCCTACGAGCAGTACTTC. Its translation: CASKTPLGTTISYEQYF. V usage is TRBV4-1 and J usage is TRBJ2-7; the D call may be TRBD1 or TRBD2 (5 bases each). V was pared by 7 bases and J by 1 base, with 23 bases between. CDR3 size: 17 residues. Germline V gives CDR1 MGHRA, CDR2 YSYEKL.